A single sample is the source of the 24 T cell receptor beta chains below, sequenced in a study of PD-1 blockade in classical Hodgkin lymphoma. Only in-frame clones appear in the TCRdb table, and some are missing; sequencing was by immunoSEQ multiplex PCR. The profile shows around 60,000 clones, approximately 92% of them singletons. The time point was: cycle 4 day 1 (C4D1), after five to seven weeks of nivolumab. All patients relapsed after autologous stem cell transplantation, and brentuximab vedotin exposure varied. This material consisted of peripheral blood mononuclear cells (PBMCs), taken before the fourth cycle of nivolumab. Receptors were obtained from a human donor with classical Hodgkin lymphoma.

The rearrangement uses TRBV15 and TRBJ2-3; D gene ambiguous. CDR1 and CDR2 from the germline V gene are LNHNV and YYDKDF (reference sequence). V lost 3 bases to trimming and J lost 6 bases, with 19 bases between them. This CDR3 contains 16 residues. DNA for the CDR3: TGTGCCACCAGCAGCCTCCGAGACCCGTCTCTGGATACGCAGTATTTT. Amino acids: CATSSLRDPSLDTQYF.

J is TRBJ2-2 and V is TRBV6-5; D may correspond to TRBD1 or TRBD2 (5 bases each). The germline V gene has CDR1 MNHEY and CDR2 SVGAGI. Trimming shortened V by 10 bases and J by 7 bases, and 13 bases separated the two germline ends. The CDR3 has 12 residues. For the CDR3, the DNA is TGTGCCACGAACTCGGGGCACGGGGAGCTGTTTTTT. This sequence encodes CATNSGHGELFF.

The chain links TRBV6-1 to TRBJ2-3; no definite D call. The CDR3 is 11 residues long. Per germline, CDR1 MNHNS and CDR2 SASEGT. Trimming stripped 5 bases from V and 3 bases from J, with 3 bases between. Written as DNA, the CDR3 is TGTGCCAGCAGTCCGACAGATACGCAGTATTTT. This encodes CASSPTDTQYF.

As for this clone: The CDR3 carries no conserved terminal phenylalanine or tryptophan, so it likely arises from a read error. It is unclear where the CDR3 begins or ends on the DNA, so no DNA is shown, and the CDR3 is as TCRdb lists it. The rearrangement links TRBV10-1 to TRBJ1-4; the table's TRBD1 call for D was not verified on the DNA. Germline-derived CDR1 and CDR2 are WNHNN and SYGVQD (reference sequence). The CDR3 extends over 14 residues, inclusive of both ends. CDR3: CASMTPPRQLPPSV.

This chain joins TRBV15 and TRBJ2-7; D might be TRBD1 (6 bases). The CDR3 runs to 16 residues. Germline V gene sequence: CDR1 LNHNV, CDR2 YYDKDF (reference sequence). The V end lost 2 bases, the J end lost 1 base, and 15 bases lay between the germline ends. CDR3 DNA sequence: TGTGCCACCAGCAGATACTACAGGGAAGTTTCCTACGAGCAGTACTTC. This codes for CATSRYYREVSYEQYF.

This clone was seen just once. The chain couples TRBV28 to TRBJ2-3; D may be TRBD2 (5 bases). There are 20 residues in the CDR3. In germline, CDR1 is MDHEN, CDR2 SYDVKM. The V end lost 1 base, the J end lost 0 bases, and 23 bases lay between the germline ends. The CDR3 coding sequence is TGTGCCAGCAGTTTATCGGACCCTTTTATGCGGGTGACTAGCACAGATACGCAGTATTTT. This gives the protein CASSLSDPFMRVTSTDTQYF.

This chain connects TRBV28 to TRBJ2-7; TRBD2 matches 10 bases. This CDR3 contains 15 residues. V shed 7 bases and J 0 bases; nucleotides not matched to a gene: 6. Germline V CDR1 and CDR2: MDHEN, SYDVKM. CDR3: CASTTLAGYSYEQYF. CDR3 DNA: TGTGCCAGCACCACACTAGCGGGATACTCCTACGAGCAGTACTTC.

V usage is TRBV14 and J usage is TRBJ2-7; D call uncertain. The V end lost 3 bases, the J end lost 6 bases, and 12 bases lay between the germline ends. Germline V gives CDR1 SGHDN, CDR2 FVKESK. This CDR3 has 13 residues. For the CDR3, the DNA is TGTGCCAGCAGCCACGGCTCAGTGGGCGAGCAGTACTTC. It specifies CASSHGSVGEQYF.

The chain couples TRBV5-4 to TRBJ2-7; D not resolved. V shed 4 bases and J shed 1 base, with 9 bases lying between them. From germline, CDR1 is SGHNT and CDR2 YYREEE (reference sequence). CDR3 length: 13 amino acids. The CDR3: CASSPDISYEQYF. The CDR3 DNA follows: TGTGCCAGCAGCCCCGACATTTCCTACGAGCAGTACTTC.

The CDR3 DNA follows: TGTGCCTGGAGACACCGGGACAGAGTATCCTACGAGCAGTACTTC. This translates into CAWRHRDRVSYEQYF. J is TRBJ2-7 and V is TRBV30; 7 nucleotides align to TRBD1. The V and J ends lost 3 bases and 1 base, in that order; junction bases with no gene match: 9. Germline CDR1 is GTSNPN and CDR2 is SVGIG (reference sequence). The CDR3 length is 15 residues. Based on the CDR3 plus reference TRBV30 and TRBJ2-7, the full variable domain is SQTIHQWPATLVQPVGSPLSLECTVEGTSNPNLYWYRQAAGRGLQLLFYSVGIGQISSEVPQNLSASRPQDRQFILSSKKLLLSDSGFYLCAWRHRDRVSYEQYFGPGTRLTVT.

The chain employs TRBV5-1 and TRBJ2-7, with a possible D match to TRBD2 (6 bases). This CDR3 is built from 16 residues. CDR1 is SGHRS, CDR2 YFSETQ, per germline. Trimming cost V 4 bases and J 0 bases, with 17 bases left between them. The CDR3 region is CASSLGAGLSSYEQYF. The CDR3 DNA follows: TGCGCCAGCAGCCTTGGGGCGGGACTTAGCTCCTACGAGCAGTACTTC.

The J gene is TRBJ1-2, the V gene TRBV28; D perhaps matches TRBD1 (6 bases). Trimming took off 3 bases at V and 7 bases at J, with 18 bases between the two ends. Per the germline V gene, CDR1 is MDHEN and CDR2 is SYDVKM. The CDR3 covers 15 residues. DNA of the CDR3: TGTGCCAGCAGTTTCTTGACAAGACAGGTCGGTGGCTACACCTTC. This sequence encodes CASSFLTRQVGGYTF.

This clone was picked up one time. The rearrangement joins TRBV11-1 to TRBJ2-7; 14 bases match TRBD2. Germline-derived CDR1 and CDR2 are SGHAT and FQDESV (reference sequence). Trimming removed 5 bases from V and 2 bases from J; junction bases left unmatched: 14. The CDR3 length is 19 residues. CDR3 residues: CASSHLGLAGVQSTYEQYF. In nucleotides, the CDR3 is TGTGCCAGCAGCCACCTGGGACTAGCGGGAGTCCAAAGCACCTACGAGCAGTACTTC.

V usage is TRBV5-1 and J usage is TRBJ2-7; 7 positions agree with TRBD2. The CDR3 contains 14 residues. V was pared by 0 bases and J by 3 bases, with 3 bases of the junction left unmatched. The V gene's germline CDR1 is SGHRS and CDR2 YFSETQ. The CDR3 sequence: CASSLAAGDYEQYF. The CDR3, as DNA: TGCGCCAGCAGCTTGGCTGCGGGGGACTACGAGCAGTACTTC.

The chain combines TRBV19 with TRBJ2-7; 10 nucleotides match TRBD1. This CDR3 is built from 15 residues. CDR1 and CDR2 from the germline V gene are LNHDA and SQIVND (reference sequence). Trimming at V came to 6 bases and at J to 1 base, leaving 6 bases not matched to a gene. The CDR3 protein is CASSVGQGVSYEQYF. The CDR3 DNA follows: TGTGCCAGTAGCGTCGGACAGGGGGTTTCCTACGAGCAGTACTTC.

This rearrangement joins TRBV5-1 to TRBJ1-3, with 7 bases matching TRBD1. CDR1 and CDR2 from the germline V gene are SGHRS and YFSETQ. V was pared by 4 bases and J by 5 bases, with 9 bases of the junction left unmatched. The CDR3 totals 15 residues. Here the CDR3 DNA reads TGCGCCAGCAGCCCGGACAGGCAAGTCCGAAACACCATATATTTT. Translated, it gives CASSPDRQVRNTIYF. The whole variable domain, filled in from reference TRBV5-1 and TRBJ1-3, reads KAGVTQTPRYLIKTRGQQVTLSCSPISGHRSVSWYQQTPGQGLQFLFEYFSETQRNKGNFPGRFSGRQFSNSRSEMNVSTLELGDSALYLCASSPDRQVRNTIYFGEGSWLTVV.

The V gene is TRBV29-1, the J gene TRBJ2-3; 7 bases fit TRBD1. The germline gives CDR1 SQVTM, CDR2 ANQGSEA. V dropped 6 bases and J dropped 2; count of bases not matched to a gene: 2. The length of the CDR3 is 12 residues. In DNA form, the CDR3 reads TGCAGCGTAGGGGGCTACACAGATACGCAGTATTTT. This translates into CSVGGYTDTQYF.

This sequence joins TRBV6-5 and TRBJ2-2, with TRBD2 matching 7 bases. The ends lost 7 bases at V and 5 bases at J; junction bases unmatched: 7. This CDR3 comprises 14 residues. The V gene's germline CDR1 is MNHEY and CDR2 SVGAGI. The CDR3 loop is CASNKLATTGELFF. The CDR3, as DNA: TGTGCCAGCAATAAACTAGCGACGACCGGGGAGCTGTTTTTT.

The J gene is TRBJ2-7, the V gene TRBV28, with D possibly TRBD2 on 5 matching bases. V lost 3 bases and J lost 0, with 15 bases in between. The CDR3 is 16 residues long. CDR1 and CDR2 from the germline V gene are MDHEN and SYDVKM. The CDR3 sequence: CASSLRPDYPSYEQYF. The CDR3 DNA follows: TGTGCCAGCAGTTTGCGGCCAGACTACCCCTCCTACGAGCAGTACTTC.

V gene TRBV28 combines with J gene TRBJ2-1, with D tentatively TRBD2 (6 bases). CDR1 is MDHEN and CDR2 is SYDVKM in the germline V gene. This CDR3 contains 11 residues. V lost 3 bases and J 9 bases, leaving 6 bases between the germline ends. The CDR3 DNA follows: TGTGCCAGCAGTTTGGGGGGTGAGCAGTTCTTC. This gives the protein CASSLGGEQFF.

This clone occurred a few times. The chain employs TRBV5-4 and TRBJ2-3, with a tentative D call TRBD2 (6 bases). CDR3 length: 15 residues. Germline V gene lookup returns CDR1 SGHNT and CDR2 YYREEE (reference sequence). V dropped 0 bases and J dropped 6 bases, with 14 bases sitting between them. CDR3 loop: CASSLGAGTGDTQYF. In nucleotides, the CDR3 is TGTGCCAGCAGCTTGGGGGCGGGGACCGGGGATACGCAGTATTTT.

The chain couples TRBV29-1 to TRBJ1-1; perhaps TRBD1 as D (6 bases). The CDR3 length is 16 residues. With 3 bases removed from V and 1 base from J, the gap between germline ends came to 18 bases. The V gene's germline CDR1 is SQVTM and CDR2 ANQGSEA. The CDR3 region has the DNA TGCAGCGTTGAGACCCACAGGGCGAGTGGGAACACTGAAGCTTTCTTT. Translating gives CSVETHRASGNTEAFF.

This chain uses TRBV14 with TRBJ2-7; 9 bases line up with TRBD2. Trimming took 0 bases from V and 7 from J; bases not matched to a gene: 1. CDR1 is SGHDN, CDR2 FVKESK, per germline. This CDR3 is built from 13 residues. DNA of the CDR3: TGTGCCAGCAGCCAAGAACTAGCGGGTGAGCAGTACTTC. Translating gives CASSQELAGEQYF.

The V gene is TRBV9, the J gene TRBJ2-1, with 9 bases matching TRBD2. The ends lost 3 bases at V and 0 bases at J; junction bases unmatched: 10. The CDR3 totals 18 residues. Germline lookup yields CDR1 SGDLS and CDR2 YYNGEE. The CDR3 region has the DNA TGTGCCAGCAGCGCCCCGGGGGGCGGGAGGGCCTCCTACAATGAGCAGTTCTTC. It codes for CASSAPGGGRASYNEQFF.